The next 16 T cell receptor beta chains were all read from a single sample in a study of CD8 T cells in ankylosing spondylitis. TCRdb used MiXCR to reprocess the 5' RACE reads, holding one entry per CDR3 protein. The sample includes 150,000 or so distinct CDR3 sequences, around a tenth of them seen just once. Source material: blood, either unsorted or a sorted T cell fraction (not recorded which). These receptors were collected from a female donor with ankylosing spondylitis or in good health (not recorded which).

In its sample, this clonotype was seen a few times. This rearrangement joins TRBV24-1 to TRBJ2-3, with 8 bases fitting TRBD2. Germline CDR1 reads KGHDR; CDR2 reads SFDVKD. The CDR3 length is 18 residues. V lost 4 bases and J lost 1; bases outside the gene matches: 12. CDR3 DNA sequence: TGTGCCACCAGTGAGGCCCGTGGGGCTAGCGGGCGCACAGATACGCAGTATTTT. Its translation is CATSEARGASGRTDTQYF.

V and J are TRBV25-1 and TRBJ2-1; TRBD1 is a possible D gene (5 bases). Trimming took 2 bases from V and 8 from J, leaving 13 bases between them. Germline V gives CDR1 MGHDK, CDR2 SYGVNS. This CDR3 spans 14 amino acids. The CDR3 nucleotides are TGTGCCAGCAGTGAAGGCACAGGTGCCCATGAGCAGTTCTTC. This sequence encodes CASSEGTGAHEQFF.

This clonotype was seen a handful of times. The CDR3 loop reads CSVMGMSTGELFF. In nucleotides, the CDR3 is TGCAGCGTTATGGGGATGAGTACCGGGGAGCTGTTTTTT. The chain links TRBV29-1 to TRBJ2-2; D not resolved. Per the germline V gene, CDR1 is SQVTM and CDR2 is ANQGSEA. Between the trimmed V and J ends, which lost 5 bases and 5 bases, there was a span of 12 bases. This CDR3 has 13 amino acids.

This clonotype occurred many times. The V gene is TRBV20-1, the J gene TRBJ2-7; no firm D call. Germline V CDR1 and CDR2: DFQATT, SNEGSKA (reference sequence). V lost 3 bases, J lost 1 base, and 10 bases lay in between. This CDR3 has 13 amino acids. CDR3 in DNA: TGCAGTGCTAGTGAACGGGCGTCCTACGAGCAGTACTTC. Translated: CSASERASYEQYF.

There are a few counts of this clonotype. J is TRBJ2-1 and V is TRBV13, with 10 bases identical to TRBD2. Germline assignment: CDR1 PRHDT and CDR2 FYEKMQ (reference sequence). The CDR3 is 15 amino acids. J was trimmed by 5 bases and V by 5 bases; bases with no gene match: 6. The chain's CDR3 is CASSLSAGGDNEQFF. The CDR3, as DNA: TGTGCCAGCAGCCTTTCAGCGGGAGGGGACAATGAGCAGTTCTTC.

The J gene is TRBJ2-2, the V gene TRBV27; D not resolved. The CDR3 has 14 amino acids. V lost 5 bases and J 6 bases, leaving 13 bases between the germline ends. Germline-derived CDR1 and CDR2 are MNHEY and SMNVEV (reference sequence). The CDR3 region is CASSPGRTPGELFF. The CDR3 coding sequence is TGTGCCAGCAGTCCCGGACGTACCCCCGGGGAGCTGTTTTTT.

There are many counts of this clonotype. V is TRBV12-3 or TRBV12-4 and J is TRBJ2-1, with D unresolved. The CDR3 covers 12 residues. Trimming removed 2 bases from V and 5 bases from J, with 4 bases in between. The CDR3: CASSLPNNEQFF. Here the CDR3 DNA reads TGTGCCAGCAGTTTACCAAACAATGAGCAGTTCTTC.

This clonotype was picked up a small number of times. V usage is TRBV7-2 and J usage is TRBJ2-7; TRBD2 matches 8 bases. Germline V lookup: CDR1 SGHTA, CDR2 FQGNSA. The CDR3 runs to 16 residues. The V and J ends lost 1 base and 0 bases, in that order; junction bases with no gene match: 5. The DNA of the CDR3 is TGTGCCAGCAGCTTAGACCTAGCGGGCCTCTCCTACGAGCAGTACTTC. Protein: CASSLDLAGLSYEQYF.

This clonotype was counted a few times. CDR3 nucleotide sequence: TGCAGTGTCCCAGGGGACAGAACCTACGAGCAGTACTTC. This translates into CSVPGDRTYEQYF. The chain uses TRBV29-1 and TRBJ2-7; TRBD1 agrees at 7 bases. CDR1 SQVTM and CDR2 ANQGSEA come from the germline V gene. This CDR3 is 13 amino acids long.

V usage is TRBV11-2 and J usage is TRBJ2-3; D ambiguous. Germline-derived CDR1 and CDR2 are SGHAT and FQNNGV. The CDR3 extends over 16 amino acids. Trimming left V 5 bases short and J 2 bases short, with 17 bases between. The CDR3 is CASSPLVGAFTDTQYF. CDR3 DNA sequence: TGTGCCAGCAGCCCCCTGGTCGGAGCATTCACAGATACGCAGTATTTT.

V usage is TRBV20-1 and J usage is TRBJ2-7, with 10 bases that match TRBD2. With 4 bases clipped from V and 4 bases from J, the junction kept 7 bases outside the gene matches. CDR1 DFQATT and CDR2 SNEGSKA come from the germline V gene (reference sequence). There are 14 residues in the CDR3. CDR3 amino acids: CSATKLAGLYEQYF. The CDR3 DNA reads as TGCAGTGCTACTAAACTAGCGGGGTTATACGAGCAGTACTTC.

V and J are TRBV19 and TRBJ1-1, with D unclear. The V end was cut by 3 bases, the J end by 1 base, with 3 bases between. The CDR3 extends over 12 amino acids. CDR1 is LNHDA and CDR2 is SQIVND in the germline V gene (reference sequence). The CDR3 bases are TGTGCCAGTAGTATCCCGAACACTGAAGCTTTCTTT. Its translation: CASSIPNTEAFF. The full variable domain, its missing parts supplied by reference TRBV19 and TRBJ1-1, is DGGITQSPKYLFRKEGQNVTLSCEQNLNHDAMYWYRQDPGQGLRLIYYSQIVNDFQKGDIAEGYSVSREKKESFPLTVTSAQKNPTAFYLCASSIPNTEAFFGQGTRLTVV.

A remark on this clonotype: A much larger clone sits a single nucleotide away, making a read error possible. This sequence joins TRBV15 and TRBJ2-7, with a weak D call TRBD1 (6 bases). The length of the CDR3 is 12 residues. CDR1 and CDR2 (germline): LNHNV, YYDKDF (reference sequence). The V end was cut by 7 bases, the J end by 3 bases, with 10 bases between. CDR3 in DNA: TGTGCCACCACCCAGGGGAACTACGAGCAGTACTTC. It translates to CATTQGNYEQYF.

There are a few counts of this clonotype. The V call is TRBV10-3, the J call TRBJ1-2; D ambiguous. Germline assignment: CDR1 ENHRY and CDR2 SYGVKD. The CDR3 runs to 13 residues. Trimming removed 9 bases from V and 6 bases from J, with 17 bases in between. CDR3 sequence reads: CAITYGIGDGYTF. The CDR3 DNA reads TGTGCCATTACCTACGGGATAGGCGATGGCTACACCTTC.

The J gene is TRBJ1-2, the V gene TRBV9; 9 bases map to TRBD1. Losses at the gene ends were 4 bases for V and 4 bases for J; bases not matched to a gene: 8. This CDR3 has 15 amino acids. In germline, CDR1 is SGDLS, CDR2 YYNGEE. The CDR3 coding sequence is TGTGCCAGCAGCCCGGGACAGGGTCCGTCCTATGGCTACACCTTC. It is translated as CASSPGQGPSYGYTF.

This clonotype was found a few times. V is TRBV7-9 and J is TRBJ1-5; perhaps TRBD1 as D (6 bases). This CDR3 contains 12 residues. V lost 8 bases to trimming and J lost 5 bases, with 10 bases between them. Looked up from germline, CDR1 is SEHNR and CDR2 is FQNEAQ (reference sequence). The CDR3 DNA is TGTGCCAGCGCAGGGGAGGATCAGCCCCAGCATTTT. Protein product: CASAGEDQPQHF.